The TCR beta chain described here comes from a study of T cell repertoires in cytomegalovirus infection. Study summary: Public TCR beta signatures indicated both CMV infection and matching HLA type. Study results and caveats: HLA-C-restricted CMV-specific TCR beta clonotypes were dominant in the ex vivo response. Based on cumulative public TCR beta family frequency, carriers of CMV plus the relevant HLA were identified.

This clonotype has a count of ten or more. Its antigen is undetermined. In TCRdb, the reads were re-called with MiXCR into one record per CDR3 protein. The sample carries 740,000 or so distinct CDR3 sequences, approximately 34% recorded once. The germline V gene has CDR1 LNHDA and CDR2 SQIVND (reference sequence). The length of the CDR3 is 15 residues. V lost 7 bases to trimming and J lost 4 bases; unmatched junction nucleotides: 10. This TCR was sampled from a human donor in good health (CMV status not recorded). Some clones in this sample may be carry-over from other donors' samples. The chain carries TRBV19 and TRBJ1-5, with 7 bases aligning to TRBD1. Material: PBMCs. CDR3 coding DNA: TGTGCCAGTAAGATTGACAGGGCTGAGAATCAGCCCCAGCATTTT. Translating it yields CASKIDRAENQPQHF.